These 11 T cell receptor beta chains were sequenced from one sample in a study of OX40 agonist ivuxolimab in advanced cancers. Assay used: immunoSEQ multiplex PCR; TCRdb lists only in-frame clones, some missing. This sample yields approximately 84,000 clones, of which roughly 86% are seen a single time; 0.85% to 1% belongs to the top ten. The specimen was CD4+ or CD8+ T cells sorted from blood, collected in a trial of the OX40 agonist ivuxolimab. Source of these receptors: an adult with an advanced solid tumor such as melanoma, head and neck, liver or kidney cancer.

Here the CDR3 reads CASSVSGTRNEQFF. The DNA for the CDR3 is TGTGCCAGCAGCGTTAGCGGGACGCGCAATGAGCAGTTCTTC. The chain joins TRBV11-2 to TRBJ2-1; TRBD2 aligns across 8 bases. The V segment lost 5 bases and the J segment 6 bases; nucleotides outside the gene matches: 6. The length of the CDR3 is 14 residues. Per germline, CDR1 SGHAT and CDR2 FQNNGV.

This chain links TRBV9 with TRBJ2-3; 15 positions agree with TRBD2. J was trimmed by 2 bases and V by 0 bases; bases with no gene match: 1. The CDR3 runs 17 residues. CDR1 SGDLS and CDR2 YYNGEE come from the germline V gene. Written as DNA, the CDR3 is TGTGCCAGCAGCGTAGGGACTAGCGGGGGGGCCACAGATACGCAGTATTTT. Encoded protein: CASSVGTSGGATDTQYF.

V is TRBV29-1 and J is TRBJ2-6; tentatively, D is TRBD1 (6 bases). The CDR3 totals 14 residues. The germline V gene encodes CDR1 SQVTM and CDR2 ANQGSEA. V was trimmed by 6 bases and J by 4 bases, leaving 13 bases between them. The CDR3 region is CSVNTGLGANVLTF. The CDR3, as DNA: TGCAGCGTCAACACAGGGTTGGGGGCCAACGTCCTGACTTTC.

The chain uses TRBV5-1 and TRBJ1-1, with a tentative D call TRBD1 (6 bases). Per germline, CDR1 SGHRS and CDR2 YFSETQ. V shed 0 bases and J shed 1 base, with 7 bases lying between them. The CDR3 runs 14 residues. The CDR3 DNA is TGCGCCAGCAGCTTGGGAGGGGGGAACACTGAAGCTTTCTTT. Translating it yields CASSLGGGNTEAFF. Variable domain in full (rest from reference TRBV5-1 and TRBJ1-1): KAGVTQTPRYLIKTRGQQVTLSCSPISGHRSVSWYQQTPGQGLQFLFEYFSETQRNKGNFPGRFSGRQFSNSRSEMNVSTLELGDSALYLCASSLGGGNTEAFFGQGTRLTVV.

The chain has TRBV19 and TRBJ1-5, with D possibly being TRBD1 (6 bases). Per the germline V gene, CDR1 is LNHDA and CDR2 is SQIVND (reference sequence). Trimming took 6 bases from V and 6 from J, leaving 24 bases between them. The CDR3 contains 17 residues. The CDR3 coding sequence is TGTGCCAGTAGGTCTGGAATAGGGCAGGGGCGGTTTCAGCCCCAGCATTTT. Its translation: CASRSGIGQGRFQPQHF.

The chain recombines TRBV7-8 with TRBJ2-2; D is perhaps TRBD1 (6 bases). Trimming took off 5 bases at V and 2 bases at J, with 12 bases between the two ends. The CDR3 contains 15 residues. CDR1 SGHVS and CDR2 FQNEAQ come from the germline V gene. Here the CDR3 reads CASSEQGVNTGELFF. CDR3 coding DNA: TGTGCCAGCAGCGAACAGGGCGTCAACACCGGGGAGCTGTTTTTT.

The DNA for the CDR3 is TGTGCCAGCAGTCCGGGGCCTAGCACAGATACGCAGTATTTT. Protein product: CASSPGPSTDTQYF. The J gene is TRBJ2-3, the V gene TRBV6-5, with D possibly being TRBD1 or TRBD2 (5 bases each). Germline V gene sequence: CDR1 MNHEY, CDR2 SVGAGI. This CDR3 is 14 amino acids long. Trimming took 5 bases from V and 0 from J, leaving 9 bases between them.

The rearrangement links TRBV29-1 to TRBJ2-3; D uncertain. Trimming took 5 bases from V and 2 from J, leaving 11 bases between them. CDR3 length equals 13 residues. CDR1 is SQVTM and CDR2 is ANQGSEA in the germline V gene. CDR3 DNA sequence: TGCAGCGTTTTAGGACGGGCCACAGATACGCAGTATTTT. Translation: CSVLGRATDTQYF.

The V and J genes are TRBV2 and TRBJ2-4, with D unclear. Germline values: CDR1 SNHLY, CDR2 FYNNEI. The CDR3 runs 12 residues. Trimming removed 6 bases at V and 7 bases at J, with 10 bases between. CDR3 loop: CASSALENIQYF. In DNA form, the CDR3 reads TGTGCCAGCAGCGCTTTAGAGAACATTCAGTACTTC. Combining the CDR3 with reference TRBV2 and TRBJ2-4 gives the whole variable domain EPEVTQTPSHQVTQMGQEVILRCVPISNHLYFYWYRQILGQKVEFLVSFYNNEISEKSEIFDDQFSVERPDGSNFTLKIRSTKLEDSAMYFCASSALENIQYFGAGTRLSVL.

The rearrangement uses TRBV6-5 and TRBJ2-5, with 8 bases fitting TRBD2. This CDR3 is built from 14 residues. CDR1 and CDR2 from the germline V gene are MNHEY and SVGAGI. Trimming removed 7 bases from V and 5 bases from J; junction bases left unmatched: 9. The CDR3 spells CASIPPGLGETQYF. DNA of the CDR3: TGTGCCAGCATTCCTCCGGGACTAGGGGAGACCCAGTACTTC.

The V gene is TRBV10-1, the J gene TRBJ2-3; D unclear. This CDR3 is built from 16 residues. Trimming shortened V by 0 bases and J by 9 bases, and 19 bases separated the two germline ends. Germline V CDR1 and CDR2: WNHNN, SYGVQD (reference sequence). CDR3 sequence: CASSESDLLGVGTQYF. The CDR3, as DNA: TGCGCCAGCAGTGAGTCGGACCTCCTCGGAGTCGGGACGCAGTATTTT.